The following is a TCR beta chain sequence with its context. This specimen comes from a study of shared clonotypes between healthy human individuals. Using immunoSEQ multiplex PCR, the repertoire was profiled, and TCRdb retains in-frame clones only, with some absent. The sample contains roughly 1,500,000 clones, approximately 98% of which appear only once. The donor population consisted of healthy HIV-negative adults with no recent acute infections or vaccinations. What was sequenced was naive CD4+ T cells sorted from blood. Stated subset: CD45RA+ positively selected. This sequence was found in a man in his thirties or forties in good health.

CDR3 sequence (DNA): TGCAGCGTTGAGAGCGCTGGGGCCAACGTCCTGACTTTC. Its translation: CSVESAGANVLTF. J is TRBJ2-6 and V is TRBV29-1; D is unclear. The CDR3 is 13 amino acids. The V end lost 3 bases, the J end lost 2 bases, and 5 bases lay between the germline ends. Germline V gene lookup returns CDR1 SQVTM and CDR2 ANQGSEA.